Listed below are T cell receptor beta chains from one sample, sequenced in a study of T cell changes during pregnancy in multiple sclerosis. The data were produced by immunoSEQ multiplex PCR, yet TCRdb's version contains in-frame clones alone and is incomplete. The sample includes about 80,000 clones, about 90% of them seen just once. The sequences come from peripheral blood, collected before pregnancy. The receptor source for this set is a female donor with multiple sclerosis, enrolled in a pregnancy study. Each CDR3 is given with its conserved first and last residue. Fields, in order: V gene, D gene, clone size, J gene, CDR3 DNA, CDR3 protein. A D gene is named only where the DNA matches it firmly. The listing skips clone size in some rows; elsewhere it reads once, few, many or a size class.

V gene: TRBV28; D gene: .; clone size: .; J gene: TRBJ2-7; CDR3 DNA: TGTGCCAGCAGTCTTACAGGCTACGAGCAGTACTTC; CDR3 protein: CASSLTGYEQYF
V gene: TRBV4-1; D gene: TRBD2; clone size: .; J gene: TRBJ2-7; CDR3 DNA: TGCGCCAGCAGCCAGAGCACTAGCGTAGAGTACTACGAGCAGTACTTC; CDR3 protein: CASSQSTSVEYYEQYF
V gene: TRBV20-1; D gene: .; clone size: .; J gene: TRBJ2-7; CDR3 DNA: TGCAGTGCAAAGACTCCCTACGAGCAGTACTTC; CDR3 protein: CSAKTPYEQYF
V gene: TRBV6-5; D gene: .; clone size: .; J gene: TRBJ2-7; CDR3 DNA: TGTGCCAGCAGAAATTTCTTGTCCTACGAGCAGTACTTC; CDR3 protein: CASRNFLSYEQYF
V gene: TRBV13; D gene: TRBD1; clone size: .; J gene: TRBJ2-7; CDR3 DNA: TGTGCCAGCAGTTCGCCGGGACAGGGGACCCACGAGCAGTACTTC; CDR3 protein: CASSSPGQGTHEQYF
V gene: TRBV30; D gene: TRBD1; clone size: .; J gene: TRBJ2-2; CDR3 DNA: TGTGCCTGGAGTCCGATTGACAGGGCCGGGGAGCTGTTTTTT; CDR3 protein: CAWSPIDRAGELFF
V gene: TRBV7-8; D gene: .; clone size: .; J gene: TRBJ1-1; CDR3 DNA: TGTGCCAGCAGCGCAATCCTGGTGAGGTCGCTCACTGAAGCTTTCTTT; CDR3 protein: CASSAILVRSLTEAFF
V gene: TRBV6-6; D gene: TRBD1; clone size: .; J gene: TRBJ1-4; CDR3 DNA: TGTGCCAGCAGCTACATCAGGGGGCGCGGTGAAAAACTGTTTTTT; CDR3 protein: CASSYIRGRGEKLFF
V gene: TRBV10-3; D gene: .; clone size: .; J gene: TRBJ2-2; CDR3 DNA: TGTGCCATCAGGAGCCCACTTGGCGGGGAGCTGTTTTTT; CDR3 protein: CAIRSPLGGELFF
V gene: TRBV7-8; D gene: TRBD1; clone size: .; J gene: TRBJ1-6; CDR3 DNA: TGTGCCAGCAGCTTAGAGGGACAGTATAATTCACCCCTCCACTTT; CDR3 protein: CASSLEGQYNSPLHF
V gene: TRBV7-8; D gene: .; clone size: .; J gene: TRBJ2-4; CDR3 DNA: TGTGCCAGCAGCTTGGAGTTCCGGCTAGCCAAAAACATTCAGTACTTC; CDR3 protein: CASSLEFRLAKNIQYF
V gene: TRBV6-5; D gene: TRBD1; clone size: .; J gene: TRBJ1-1; CDR3 DNA: TGTGCCAGCAGCCTCAGGGGACAGGGGGAAGCTTTCTTT; CDR3 protein: CASSLRGQGEAFF
V gene: TRBV5-6; D gene: .; clone size: .; J gene: TRBJ2-3; CDR3 DNA: TGTGCCAGCAGCCCGGGGGTCGTTCTTCTTACAGATACGCAGTATTTT; CDR3 protein: CASSPGVVLLTDTQYF
V gene: TRBV11-1; D gene: .; clone size: once; J gene: TRBJ2-3; CDR3 DNA: TGTGCCAGCAGCTTAAGGCTAGCGAAGGGGGATACGCAGTATTTT; CDR3 protein: CASSLRLAKGDTQYF
V gene: TRBV29-1; D gene: .; clone size: .; J gene: TRBJ1-1; CDR3 DNA: TGCAGCGCCTTGGGGCTGAACACTGAAGCTTTCTTT; CDR3 protein: CSALGLNTEAFF
V gene: TRBV5-6; D gene: .; clone size: .; J gene: TRBJ1-2; CDR3 DNA: TGTGCCAGCAGCTTGTCGGGAGCCCAGAACTATGGCTACACCTTC; CDR3 protein: CASSLSGAQNYGYTF
V gene: TRBV28; D gene: .; clone size: .; J gene: TRBJ1-1; CDR3 DNA: TGTGCCAGCAGTTTTTTATTCACTGAAGCTTTCTTT; CDR3 protein: CASSFLFTEAFF
V gene: TRBV5-4; D gene: TRBD1; clone size: .; J gene: TRBJ2-7; CDR3 DNA: TGTGCCAGCAGCCCTTACAGGGGCTCCTACGAGCAGTACTTC; CDR3 protein: CASSPYRGSYEQYF
V gene: TRBV5-1; D gene: TRBD1; clone size: .; J gene: TRBJ2-7; CDR3 DNA: TGCGCCAGCAGGACAGGGGACCACGAGCAGTACTTC; CDR3 protein: CASRTGDHEQYF
V gene: TRBV29-1; D gene: .; clone size: .; J gene: TRBJ2-5; CDR3 DNA: TGCAGCGTTGAAGGGGCTGAAGAGACCCAGTACTTC; CDR3 protein: CSVEGAEETQYF
V gene: TRBV9; D gene: .; clone size: .; J gene: TRBJ1-2; CDR3 DNA: TGTGCCAGCAGCCCCCGGGGGGCCGTCTATGGCTACACCTTC; CDR3 protein: CASSPRGAVYGYTF
V gene: TRBV9; D gene: .; clone size: few; J gene: TRBJ1-1; CDR3 DNA: TGTGCCAGCAGCGTAGGGGGAGGCGGCACTGAAGCTTTCTTT; CDR3 protein: CASSVGGGGTEAFF
V gene: TRBV19; D gene: .; clone size: .; J gene: TRBJ2-3; CDR3 DNA: TGTGCCGGCAGTGACAGGTTCCCCACAGATACGCAGTATTTT; CDR3 protein: CAGSDRFPTDTQYF
V gene: TRBV5-6; D gene: TRBD2; clone size: .; J gene: TRBJ2-2; CDR3 DNA: TGTGCCAGCAGCTTGGAACTAGCGGGGGGTACCGGGGAGCTGTTTTTT; CDR3 protein: CASSLELAGGTGELFF
V gene: TRBV5-1; D gene: .; clone size: .; J gene: TRBJ2-3; CDR3 DNA: TGCGCCAGCAGGGGGGGTGCCGGAGAGAGCACAGATACGCAGTATTTT; CDR3 protein: CASRGGAGESTDTQYF
V gene: TRBV5-1; D gene: TRBD1; clone size: .; J gene: TRBJ2-7; CDR3 DNA: TGCGCCAGCAGGGACGGGGGACAGGGGAATCCCTACGAGCAGTACTTC; CDR3 protein: CASRDGGQGNPYEQYF
V gene: TRBV25-1; D gene: .; clone size: .; J gene: TRBJ2-5; CDR3 DNA: TGTGCCAGCAGGGCAGGGTCGAGGGAGACCCAGTACTTC; CDR3 protein: CASRAGSRETQYF
V gene: TRBV15; D gene: .; clone size: .; J gene: TRBJ1-5; CDR3 DNA: TGTGCCACCAGCAGAGATCGCATGGGACATAGCAATCAGCCCCAGCATTTT; CDR3 protein: CATSRDRMGHSNQPQHF
V gene: TRBV5-1; D gene: .; clone size: .; J gene: TRBJ2-2; CDR3 DNA: TGCGCCAGCAGTGGGGACTCGAACACCGGGGAGCTGTTTTTT; CDR3 protein: CASSGDSNTGELFF
V gene: TRBV7-9; D gene: .; clone size: .; J gene: TRBJ2-4; CDR3 DNA: TGTGCCAGCAGCTCTAGCGTAATTAACATTCAGTACTTC; CDR3 protein: CASSSSVINIQYF
V gene: TRBV7-2; D gene: TRBD1; clone size: .; J gene: TRBJ1-4; CDR3 DNA: TGTGCCAGCAGCTTCCTCAGGACAGGGGATGAAAAACTGTTTTTT; CDR3 protein: CASSFLRTGDEKLFF
V gene: TRBV10-2; D gene: .; clone size: .; J gene: TRBJ1-5; CDR3 DNA: TGCGCCAGCAGTCCGGGGGGTGGGATTCAGCCCCAGCATTTT; CDR3 protein: CASSPGGGIQPQHF
V gene: TRBV5-1; D gene: .; clone size: once; J gene: TRBJ2-2; CDR3 DNA: TGCGCCAGCAGCCTCGGGGAGCTGTTTTTT; CDR3 protein: CASSLGELFF
V gene: TRBV9; D gene: .; clone size: few; J gene: TRBJ1-2; CDR3 DNA: TGTGCCAGCAGAGCGGACAGTTTAAACTATGGCTACACCTTC; CDR3 protein: CASRADSLNYGYTF
V gene: TRBV2; D gene: TRBD1; clone size: .; J gene: TRBJ2-7; CDR3 DNA: TGTGCCAGCAGTCGAACAGGGGCCGGATACGAGCAGTACTTC; CDR3 protein: CASSRTGAGYEQYF
V gene: TRBV6-5; D gene: .; clone size: .; J gene: TRBJ1-3; CDR3 DNA: TGTGCCAGCAGGAAGACAGCCCTAAACACCATATATTTT; CDR3 protein: CASRKTALNTIYF
V gene: TRBV5-1; D gene: TRBD1; clone size: .; J gene: TRBJ1-4; CDR3 DNA: TGCGCCAGCGGGCCCCAGGGGGCTGGTGAAAAACTGTTTTTT; CDR3 protein: CASGPQGAGEKLFF
V gene: TRBV19; D gene: .; clone size: .; J gene: TRBJ2-1; CDR3 DNA: TGTGCCAGTAGTATACAGGGGCGGAATGAGCAGTTCTTC; CDR3 protein: CASSIQGRNEQFF
V gene: TRBV5-1; D gene: .; clone size: .; J gene: TRBJ2-7; CDR3 DNA: TGCGCCAGCAGCCCACCGACAGGGGGCGGGGGGGCGGAAGAGCAGTACTTC; CDR3 protein: CASSPPTGGGGAEEQYF
V gene: TRBV6-5; D gene: .; clone size: .; J gene: TRBJ1-2; CDR3 DNA: TGTGCCAGCAGTCAAAGCAGCGACTATGGCTACACCTTC; CDR3 protein: CASSQSSDYGYTF
V gene: TRBV5-8; D gene: .; clone size: .; J gene: TRBJ2-7; CDR3 DNA: TGTGCCAGCAGCTTGAGAATCAAGGAGGACGAGCAGTACTTC; CDR3 protein: CASSLRIKEDEQYF
V gene: TRBV28; D gene: TRBD1; clone size: .; J gene: TRBJ1-5; CDR3 DNA: TGTGCCAGCACGGGACAGCACCAGCCCCAGCATTTT; CDR3 protein: CASTGQHQPQHF
V gene: TRBV30; D gene: TRBD2; clone size: .; J gene: TRBJ2-1; CDR3 DNA: TGTGCCTGGAGTGGGAAGGGGACTAGCGTTTTCAATGAGCAGTTCTTC; CDR3 protein: CAWSGKGTSVFNEQFF
V gene: TRBV18; D gene: .; clone size: .; J gene: TRBJ1-3; CDR3 DNA: TGTGCCAGCTCACCCGTCGTAAACACCATATATTTT; CDR3 protein: CASSPVVNTIYF
V gene: TRBV7-3; D gene: TRBD2; clone size: .; J gene: TRBJ2-1; CDR3 DNA: TGTGCCAGCAGCTTCCAAACCGGGACTACCACGAATGAGCAGTTCTTC; CDR3 protein: CASSFQTGTTTNEQFF
V gene: TRBV4-1; D gene: .; clone size: .; J gene: TRBJ2-6; CDR3 DNA: TGCGCCAGCAGCCAAGAGGGGGCATTGGCCAACGTCCTGACTTTC; CDR3 protein: CASSQEGALANVLTF
V gene: TRBV6-5; D gene: .; clone size: .; J gene: TRBJ1-5; CDR3 DNA: TGTGCCAGCAGTTTCTCACGGGGTCGGGATCAGCCCCAGCATTTT; CDR3 protein: CASSFSRGRDQPQHF
V gene: TRBV5-6; D gene: TRBD2; clone size: .; J gene: TRBJ2-7; CDR3 DNA: TGTGCCAGCAGCTCAAGACGACTAGCGGGGGGCTACGAGCAGTACTTC; CDR3 protein: CASSSRRLAGGYEQYF
V gene: TRBV29-1; D gene: .; clone size: .; J gene: TRBJ1-5; CDR3 DNA: TGCAGCGTTCAAGCAGTTATCAATCAGCCCCAGCATTTT; CDR3 protein: CSVQAVINQPQHF
V gene: TRBV25-1; D gene: .; clone size: .; J gene: TRBJ2-3; CDR3 DNA: TGTGCCAGCAGTGCTGCAGGGCCAGATACGCAGTATTTT; CDR3 protein: CASSAAGPDTQYF
V gene: TRBV14; D gene: .; clone size: .; J gene: TRBJ2-1; CDR3 DNA: TGTGCCAGCAGCCAAGACGGAAGTTATAGACAGGCTGGTTATAATGAGCAGTTCTTC; CDR3 protein: CASSQDGSYRQAGYNEQFF
V gene: TRBV5-1; D gene: TRBD2; clone size: .; J gene: TRBJ2-3; CDR3 DNA: TGCGCCAGCCGTACGGGGGGGGGCAGCACAGATACGCAGTATTTT; CDR3 protein: CASRTGGGSTDTQYF
V gene: TRBV4-2; D gene: .; clone size: .; J gene: TRBJ2-2; CDR3 DNA: TGTGCCAGCAGCCAAGAAGCACAGAAGACCGGGGAGCTGTTTTTT; CDR3 protein: CASSQEAQKTGELFF
V gene: TRBV19; D gene: .; clone size: few; J gene: TRBJ1-5; CDR3 DNA: TGTGCCAGTAGTGGCAGGCTGCAGCCCCAGCATTTT; CDR3 protein: CASSGRLQPQHF
V gene: TRBV6-5; D gene: .; clone size: .; J gene: TRBJ1-2; CDR3 DNA: TGTGCCAGCAGTCAAAGAGGAGGGTTTGGCTACACCTTC; CDR3 protein: CASSQRGGFGYTF
V gene: TRBV6-5; D gene: .; clone size: .; J gene: TRBJ1-1; CDR3 DNA: TGTGCCAGCAGGTTGACAGGAGGGAACACTGAAGCTTTCTTT; CDR3 protein: CASRLTGGNTEAFF
V gene: TRBV5-1; D gene: .; clone size: .; J gene: TRBJ2-3; CDR3 DNA: TGCGCCAGCAGCGGCACCACAGATACGCAGTATTTT; CDR3 protein: CASSGTTDTQYF
V gene: TRBV5-5; D gene: .; clone size: .; J gene: TRBJ1-5; CDR3 DNA: TGTGCCAGCAGCTTGTGGCAGGTTGTTAGCAATCAGCCCCAGCATTTT; CDR3 protein: CASSLWQVVSNQPQHF